This T cell receptor (beta chain) was documented in a study of technical replicates of blood from several donors. Sequencing was performed with immunoSEQ multiplex PCR; in TCRdb, only in-frame clones are kept and a portion is missing. The data show 68,000 or so clones, approximately 91% seen once. Per germline, CDR1 SGHRS and CDR2 YFSETQ. V was clipped by 7 bases and J by 5 bases, with 6 bases between them. The CDR3 is 10 amino acids. The V and J genes are TRBV5-1 and TRBJ2-5; no clear D gene. This clonotype was sampled from a human donor in good health. Some clones in this sample may be carry-over from other donors' samples. Sequenced material: PBMCs. In nucleotides, the CDR3 is TGCGCCAGCCCTCTGGAGACCCAGTACTTC. Translated: CASPLETQYF.